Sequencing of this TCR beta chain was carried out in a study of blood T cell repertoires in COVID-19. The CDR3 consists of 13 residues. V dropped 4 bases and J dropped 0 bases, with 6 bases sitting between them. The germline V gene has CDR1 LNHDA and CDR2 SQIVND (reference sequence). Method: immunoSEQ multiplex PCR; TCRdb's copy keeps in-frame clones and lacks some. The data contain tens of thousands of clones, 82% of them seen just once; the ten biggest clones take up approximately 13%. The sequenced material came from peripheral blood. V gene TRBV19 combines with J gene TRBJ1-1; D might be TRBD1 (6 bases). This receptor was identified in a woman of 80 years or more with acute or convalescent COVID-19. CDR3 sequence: CASSRTVNTEAFF. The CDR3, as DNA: TGTGCCAGTAGTAGGACAGTGAACACTGAAGCTTTCTTT.